A single sample is the source of the 21 T cell receptor beta chains below, sequenced in a study of blood T cell repertoires in COVID-19 (TCRdb year 2020). Libraries were constructed by the immunoSEQ multiplex PCR assay. TCRdb took over this immuneACCESS table, retaining in-frame rearrangements with V and J assigned. Such tables are incomplete; in checked studies, under half of the missing clones stem from an unresolved V gene, and the remainder is unexplained. Recorded for this sample are 120,000 to 150,000 clones; approximately 85% of them occurred a single time. The ten largest make up 2.5% to 3% of the sample. Specimen: peripheral blood. The receptors originated from a man aged 50 to 59 with acute or convalescent COVID-19.

The chain combines TRBV5-1 with TRBJ2-6; tentative D call: TRBD1 (6 bases). With 1 base removed from V and 0 bases from J, the gap between germline ends came to 14 bases. CDR3 length equals 18 residues. Germline CDR1 SGHRS, CDR2 YFSETQ. The CDR3 coding sequence is TGCGCCAGCAGCTTGCGTACAGGGAGTATCTCTGGGGCCAACGTCCTGACTTTC. It is translated as CASSLRTGSISGANVLTF.

V is TRBV30 and J is TRBJ2-1, with a tentative D call TRBD2 (5 bases). The ends were cut back, 3 bases at V and 6 bases at J, with 15 bases in the middle. Per germline, CDR1 GTSNPN and CDR2 SVGIG (reference sequence). The CDR3 has 14 amino acids. This chain's CDR3 is CAWRPGAAGNEQFF. CDR3 nucleotide sequence: TGTGCCTGGAGACCAGGAGCGGCGGGCAATGAGCAGTTCTTC.

This chain uses TRBV28 with TRBJ2-1; TRBD2 agrees at 7 bases. V was clipped by 3 bases and J by 6 bases; unmatched bases: 8. Germline assignment: CDR1 MDHEN and CDR2 SYDVKM. There are 15 residues in the CDR3. In DNA form, the CDR3 reads TGTGCCAGCAGTTTGGCGGGAGCAACGGGCAATGAGCAGTTCTTC. Its protein product is CASSLAGATGNEQFF.

The V and J genes are TRBV6-5 and TRBJ2-7; D is perhaps TRBD2 (6 bases). Trimming removed 0 bases at V and 4 bases at J, with 13 bases between. The CDR3 covers 15 residues. CDR1 MNHEY and CDR2 SVGAGI come from the germline V gene. The CDR3 DNA follows: TGTGCCAGCAGTTACTCTTACGGGAGAGAGTACGAGCAGTACTTC. Protein: CASSYSYGREYEQYF.

The rearrangement joins TRBV11-1 to TRBJ1-2, with TRBD1 matching 7 bases. The length of the CDR3 is 15 residues. CDR1 is SGHAT, CDR2 FQDESV, per germline (reference sequence). Germline trimming cut 5 bases from V and 5 bases from J; bases unmatched to any gene: 11. CDR3 amino acids: CASSPAAGQNYGYTF. In DNA, the CDR3 is TGTGCCAGCAGCCCGGCCGCGGGACAGAATTATGGCTACACCTTC.

On this clone itself: Different DNA sequences within this sample yield the same CDR3. V usage is TRBV28 and J usage is TRBJ2-5; 9 bases are a match to TRBD1. CDR1 MDHEN and CDR2 SYDVKM come from the germline V gene. The CDR3 extends over 16 amino acids. V was clipped by 6 bases and J by 1 base; unmatched bases: 9. CDR3 nucleotide sequence: TGTGCCAGCAGCCCTGTAGGGACAGGGTTCCAAGAGACCCAGTACTTC. It codes for CASSPVGTGFQETQYF.

The rearrangement links TRBV10-3 to TRBJ1-3; D uncertain. CDR3 length: 14 amino acids. Germline V gives CDR1 ENHRY, CDR2 SYGVKD. Trimming stripped 7 bases from V and 2 bases from J, with 12 bases between. CDR3 DNA sequence: TGTGCCATCACCCCGCATGGCACTGGAAACACCATATATTTT. It yields the protein CAITPHGTGNTIYF.

V usage is TRBV28 and J usage is TRBJ1-2; 7 nucleotides line up with TRBD1. Trimming took 4 bases from V and 4 from J; bases not matched to a gene: 9. CDR1 and CDR2 from the germline V gene are MDHEN and SYDVKM. This CDR3 contains 15 residues. In DNA form, the CDR3 reads TGTGCCAGCAGTTCCGGGACAGCAACCTCCTATGGCTACACCTTC. Residues: CASSSGTATSYGYTF.

This chain joins TRBV28 and TRBJ1-1; D is undetermined. The germline V gene has CDR1 MDHEN and CDR2 SYDVKM. V dropped 6 bases and J dropped 1 base, with 12 bases sitting between them. The CDR3 length is 14 residues. The CDR3 DNA reads TGTGCCAGCAGACCCACCCCGGGGAACACTGAAGCTTTCTTT. Translating it yields CASRPTPGNTEAFF.

This chain joins TRBV2 and TRBJ2-3, with a possible D match to TRBD2 (5 bases). Germline CDR1 reads SNHLY; CDR2 reads FYNNEI. V was pared by 4 bases and J by 1 base, with 9 bases between. The CDR3 is made up of 14 amino acids. CDR3 in amino acids: CASSAEAGTDTQYF. The CDR3 coding sequence is TGTGCCAGCAGTGCCGAAGCGGGCACAGATACGCAGTATTTT. The variable domain in full, with the rest retrieved from reference TRBV2 and TRBJ2-3, is EPEVTQTPSHQVTQMGQEVILRCVPISNHLYFYWYRQILGQKVEFLVSFYNNEISEKSEIFDDQFSVERPDGSNFTLKIRSTKLEDSAMYFCASSAEAGTDTQYFGPGTRLTVL.

This clone showed up just a few times. This chain connects TRBV11-3 to TRBJ1-4; 9 positions match TRBD1. CDR1 is SGHNT, CDR2 YENEEA, per germline. CDR3 length equals 15 residues. J was trimmed by 8 bases and V by 1 base; bases with no gene match: 5. The DNA of the CDR3 is TGTGCCAGCAGCTTAGGGGGACAGGGAGTCGAAAAACTGTTTTTT. Protein: CASSLGGQGVEKLFF. Full variable domain (remainder filled in from reference TRBV11-3 and TRBJ1-4): EAGVVQSPRYKIIEKKQPVAFWCNPISGHNTLYWYLQNLGQGPELLIRYENEEAVDDSQLPKDRFSAERLKGVDSTLKIQPAELGDSAVYLCASSLGGQGVEKLFFGSGTQLSVL.

The chain has TRBV28 and TRBJ2-1, with 11 bases that match TRBD2. The CDR3 is made up of 15 amino acids. Per germline, CDR1 MDHEN and CDR2 SYDVKM. The V and J ends lost 5 bases and 6 bases, in that order; junction bases with no gene match: 6. The CDR3: CASSHRLAGSNEQFF. As DNA, the CDR3 is TGTGCCAGCAGTCACAGACTAGCGGGAAGCAATGAGCAGTTCTTC.

This clone was seen more than once but under ten times. The rearrangement links TRBV13 to TRBJ2-3; 8 bases line up with TRBD2. V was pared by 5 bases and J by 6 bases, with 19 bases of the junction left unmatched. This CDR3 has 18 amino acids. The germline CDR1 and CDR2 sequences are PRHDT and FYEKMQ (reference sequence). The CDR3 DNA sequence: TGTGCCAGCAGCCCCAGCGGGGGAGAGGCATGGGAGTTGGATACGCAGTATTTT. Its protein product is CASSPSGGEAWELDTQYF.

The rearrangement uses TRBV5-1 and TRBJ2-1; TRBD1 matches at 8 bases. Unmatched junction bases numbered 5, after V lost 4 bases and J lost 5 bases. The CDR3 spans 14 residues. The germline V gene encodes CDR1 SGHRS and CDR2 YFSETQ. CDR3 amino acids: CASSPGQVNNEQFF. The CDR3 nucleotides are TGCGCCAGCAGCCCGGGACAGGTCAACAATGAGCAGTTCTTC.

The genes are TRBV9 and TRBJ2-3; 9 nucleotides align to TRBD2. Germline V lookup: CDR1 SGDLS, CDR2 YYNGEE. This CDR3 is built from 19 residues. V trimming: 2 bases; J trimming: 3 bases; junction bases outside the gene matches: 16. The CDR3 spells CASSVFPSDIAGATDTQYF. The CDR3 region has the DNA TGTGCCAGCAGCGTTTTCCCGAGTGATATAGCGGGAGCTACAGATACGCAGTATTTT. The full variable domain, in which reference TRBV9 and TRBJ2-3 provide the parts outside the CDR3, is DSGVTQTPKHLITATGQRVTLRCSPRSGDLSVYWYQQSLDQGLQFLIQYYNGEERAKGNILERFSAQQFPDLHSELNLSSLELGDSALYFCASSVFPSDIAGATDTQYFGPGTRLTVL.

This clone was seen only a few times. The V gene is TRBV18, the J gene TRBJ2-4; TRBD1 might be the D (6 bases). Trimming took 3 bases from V and 0 from J, leaving 9 bases between them. CDR1 and CDR2 (germline): KGHSH, LQKENI. This CDR3 comprises 15 residues. The CDR3 bases are TGTGCCAGCTCACCTTCAGGGGTAGCCAAAAACATTCAGTACTTC. Translated, it gives CASSPSGVAKNIQYF. Based on the CDR3 plus reference TRBV18 and TRBJ2-4, the full variable domain is NAGVMQNPRHLVRRRGQEARLRCSPMKGHSHVYWYRQLPEEGLKFMVYLQKENIIDESGMPKERFSAEFPKEGPSILRIQQVVRGDSAAYFCASSPSGVAKNIQYFGAGTRLSVL.

V gene TRBV10-2 combines with J gene TRBJ2-1; D not resolved. The CDR3 has 10 residues. V dropped 3 bases and J dropped 9 bases, with 3 bases sitting between them. Germline lookup yields CDR1 WSHSY and CDR2 SAAADI. The CDR3 DNA is TGCGCCAGCAGTGACGGTGAGCAGTTCTTC. The encoded protein is CASSDGEQFF.

The table lists this clone with a few counts. The chain employs TRBV4-2 and TRBJ2-2; the match to TRBD2 covers 12 bases. CDR3 length: 18 residues. Germline V gene lookup returns CDR1 LGHNA and CDR2 YNFKEQ. Trimming removed 2 bases from V and 5 bases from J; junction bases left unmatched: 9. The CDR3 region is CASSQYSLAGGPTGELFF. In DNA, the CDR3 is TGTGCCAGCAGCCAATACAGCCTAGCGGGGGGGCCGACCGGGGAGCTGTTTTTT.

The chain joins TRBV6-6 to TRBJ1-1; 7 nucleotides line up with TRBD1. CDR3 length: 13 amino acids. V shed 11 bases, J shed 1 base, and the junction held 7 bases outside the gene matches. Germline V gene sequence: CDR1 MNHNY, CDR2 SVGAGI (reference sequence). As DNA, the CDR3 is TGTGCCGGAACCCACAGGGGGAACACTGAAGCTTTCTTT. Translated: CAGTHRGNTEAFF.

The chain carries TRBV27 and TRBJ1-1; D is possibly TRBD1 (6 bases). Germline CDR1 MNHEY, CDR2 SMNVEV (reference sequence). Trimming took 6 bases from V and 3 from J, leaving 17 bases between them. The CDR3 spans 15 residues. For the CDR3, the DNA is TGTGCCAGCAGGACGGACCGAGGGGGTTACACTGAAGCTTTCTTT. This sequence encodes CASRTDRGGYTEAFF.

This clone has only a few counts. J is TRBJ1-1 and V is TRBV6-1, with 8 nucleotides matching TRBD1. The CDR3 totals 17 residues. The V gene end was trimmed by 4 bases and the J gene end by 7 bases; junction bases not matched to a gene: 17. Germline V gene sequence: CDR1 MNHNS, CDR2 SASEGT. The CDR3 protein is CASSGPIGQGFVVEAFF. CDR3 DNA sequence: TGTGCCAGCAGTGGGCCAATAGGACAGGGATTCGTGGTTGAAGCTTTCTTT.